This T cell receptor beta chain came from a study of blood T cell repertoires in COVID-19. Study in general: COVID-19 samples from acute and convalescent phases originated in the United States, Italy and Spain. Nucleic acid was either cDNA or gDNA, and it came from T cells, B-cell-depleted T cells, or PBMCs.

Method: immunoSEQ multiplex PCR; TCRdb's copy keeps in-frame clones and lacks some. The repertoire holds 350,000 to 450,000 clones, with about 87% as singletons. The V and J ends lost 6 bases and 5 bases, in that order; junction bases with no gene match: 5. CDR1 and CDR2 (germline): SQVTM, ANQGSEA. This CDR3 contains 13 residues. Seattle's enrolled individuals joined amid active infection and were then monitored longitudinally. The chain joins TRBV29-1 to TRBJ2-4, with TRBD2 identical over 9 bases. The sequence was collected from a woman between 55 and 75 years old with COVID-19, enrolled during active disease. The sequencing input was peripheral blood. Here the CDR3 DNA reads TGCAGCGTCCGTAGCGGGGGCGAAAACATTCAGTACTTC. Translation: CSVRSGGENIQYF.